This TCR beta chain was observed in a study of shared clonotypes between healthy human individuals. The germline CDR1 and CDR2 sequences are MDHEN and SYDVKM. The CDR3 is 16 amino acids. V shed 2 bases and J 4 bases; nucleotides not matched to a gene: 6. Study findings and constraints: Few donors limited the genetic and exposure-history diversity represented.

Terminally differentiated effector memory CD45RA+ cells were excluded from the naive CD8 cells, which were CD45RO-negative and positively selected for CCR7. It was across several immunoSEQ plates that each subset's genomic DNA was evenly split. Produced via immunoSEQ multiplex PCR; TCRdb's table is partial and in-frame only. The data hold a few million clones, with about 93% observed a single time. Regarding this clone: Its target is not known.

The sample taken for sequencing was naive CD8+ T cells from PBMCs. The TCR sequence derives from a man aged 18 to 30 in good health. Some clones in this sample may be carry-over from other donors' samples. This chain joins TRBV28 and TRBJ2-2; 8 nucleotides align to TRBD2. CDR3 in amino acids: CASSLLSGKFTGELFF. Here the CDR3 DNA reads TGTGCCAGCAGTTTACTTAGCGGGAAATTCACCGGGGAGCTGTTTTTT.